The entry that follows covers one T cell receptor beta chain sequence. Libraries were prepared by immunoSEQ multiplex PCR; TCRdb keeps only in-frame clonotypes and omits some of them. This sample has roughly 76,000 clones, with around nine tenths found just once. The data were taken from a study of T cell changes during pregnancy in multiple sclerosis. This sequence originates from a female donor with multiple sclerosis, enrolled in a pregnancy study. The sample consisted of CD4+ T cells from peripheral blood mononuclear cells, taken in the second trimester of pregnancy.

CDR3 nucleotides: TGTGCCAGCAGCTTGGGACAGGGGAAGGCCGGGGAGCTGTTTTTT. It encodes CASSLGQGKAGELFF. This sequence joins TRBV5-6 and TRBJ2-2; 8 positions agree with TRBD1. J was trimmed by 6 bases and V by 0 bases; bases with no gene match: 4. The length of the CDR3 is 15 residues. From germline, CDR1 is SGHDT and CDR2 YYEEEE.